These T cell receptor beta chains were read from a single sample in a study of regulatory T cells in long-lasting Graves disease. TCRdb re-analysed the multiplex PCR reads in MiXCR, keeping a single row per CDR3 protein. The table records roughly 400,000 distinct CDR3 sequences, about 16% of them present only once. Another study also made use of these data, one on T cells in Graves' hyperthyroidism and ophthalmopathy.

The sequencing used peripheral blood mononuclear cells (PBMCs), collected at new diagnosis, from a patient treated with antithyroid drugs. The receptors come from a woman in her late teens or twenties with Graves disease. Each CDR3 is given with its conserved first and last residue. D genes are given only for firm matches. Clone size is given for some rows only: seen once, a few or many times, or a class if the clone is expanded.

many	TRBV5-4	TRBJ2-3	NA	TGTGCCAGCAGCTTGGCCGTGGGGGCAACCCCAGATACGCAGTATTTT	CASSLAVGATPDTQYF
NA	TRBV6-1	TRBJ2-3	NA	TGTGCCAGCAGTGAAATTGCCCAGGGTGATACGCAGTATTTT	CASSEIAQGDTQYF
many	TRBV7-9	TRBJ2-5	NA	TGTGCCAGCAGCTTTTCCGTCACACAAGAGACCCAGTACTTC	CASSFSVTQETQYF
NA	TRBV11-3	TRBJ1-5	NA	TGTGCCAGCAGCCTTAGATGGGTTCCGGGCAATCAGCCCCAGCATTTT	CASSLRWVPGNQPQHF
many	TRBV15	TRBJ1-4	NA	TGTGCCACCACAGCGACAGCAACTAATGAAAAACTGTTTTTT	CATTATATNEKLFF
many	TRBV11-2	TRBJ2-7	TRBD1	TGTGCCAGCAGCCAGAGAAGGACAGGGATCTACGAGCAGTACTTC	CASSQRRTGIYEQYF
NA	TRBV24-1	TRBJ2-3	NA	TGTGCCACCGGGAGGGGGAGGACAGATACGCAGTATTTT	CATGRGRTDTQYF
many	TRBV20-1	TRBJ2-5	TRBD1	TGCAGTGCAGCACAATTCGCCGGGACAGGGGGCCAAGAGACCCAGTACTTC	CSAAQFAGTGGQETQYF
many	TRBV20-1	TRBJ2-7	TRBD1	TGCAGTGTTACAGGGGGCTACGAGCAGTACTTC	CSVTGGYEQYF
few	TRBV5-1	TRBJ2-5	NA	TGCGCCAGCAGCTTGGTTGCAGCGAACCAAGAGACCCAGTACTTC	CASSLVAANQETQYF
NA	TRBV12-3/TRBV12-4	TRBJ1-5	NA	TGTGCCAGCAGTTTTTTAGCGACACCGTATAGCAATCAGCCCCAGCATTTT	CASSFLATPYSNQPQHF
NA	TRBV15	TRBJ1-5	NA	TGTGCCACCAGCAGCGCCGGGTATAAGGATCAGCCCCAGCATTTT	CATSSAGYKDQPQHF
NA	TRBV11-3	TRBJ2-2	NA	TGTGCCAGCAACTTTAACTGGGCGGGAATCACCGGGGAGCTGTTTTTT	CASNFNWAGITGELFF
few	TRBV24-1	TRBJ2-1	TRBD2	TGTGCCACCAGTGATCCGGGACTAGCGGGAGGTCGATTCAATGAGCAGTTCTTC	CATSDPGLAGGRFNEQFF
NA	TRBV20-1	TRBJ2-5	TRBD2	TGCAGTGCTAGACGTCTAGCGGGAGGGCCCCAGACCCAGTACTTC	CSARRLAGGPQTQYF
many	TRBV6-2/TRBV6-3	TRBJ2-7	NA	TGTGCCAGCAGTTACTCACCCTCCGGGACTCAAGTCTCCTACGAGCAGTACTTC	CASSYSPSGTQVSYEQYF
few	TRBV29-1	TRBJ2-5	TRBD2	TGCAGCGTTGAAGATCTTGGAGGCGGGAGGATTTCAGAGACCCAGTACTTC	CSVEDLGGGRISETQYF
NA	TRBV19	TRBJ2-7	NA	TGTGCCAGTTCTATATATTCGGGACTGTACGGCTACGAGCAGTACTTC	CASSIYSGLYGYEQYF
NA	TRBV24-1	TRBJ1-5	NA	TGTGCCACCAGTGAGGGTGACATTAGCAATCAGCCCCAGCATTTT	CATSEGDISNQPQHF
many	TRBV7-8	TRBJ2-7	TRBD1	TGTGCCAGCAGCTTAGCGCCAGGGACAGGCTACGAGCAGTACTTC	CASSLAPGTGYEQYF
many	TRBV27	TRBJ2-3	TRBD2	TGTGCCAGCAGCCATAAGGGACTAGCGGGAGGGCCTGGCACAGATACGCAGTATTTT	CASSHKGLAGGPGTDTQYF
few	TRBV20-1	TRBJ2-3	NA	TGCAGTGCTAACTCCGCTTCAGGGGCCCGGGATATGCAGTATTTT	CSANSASGARDMQYF
NA	TRBV6-9	TRBJ1-5	TRBD1	TGTGCCAGCAGTTACGCGCAGGGGGCGCAGCCCCAGCATTTT	CASSYAQGAQPQHF
few	TRBV5-1	TRBJ1-1	NA	TGCGCCAGCAGCTTGCCCGACAGCGTCAACACTGAAGCTTTCTTT	CASSLPDSVNTEAFF
many	TRBV6-1	TRBJ1-5	NA	TGTGCCAGCAGTGCCATTTATTATAGCAATCAGCCCCAGCATTTT	CASSAIYYSNQPQHF
many	TRBV13	TRBJ2-3	NA	TGTGCCAGCAGCCTGTTCGCGGGCCCTAGCACAGATACGCAGTATTTT	CASSLFAGPSTDTQYF
many	TRBV11-1	TRBJ2-1	TRBD2	TGTGCCAGCAGCTTAGCGGCTAGCGGGATTTTCAATGAGCAGTTCTTC	CASSLAASGIFNEQFF
many	TRBV2	TRBJ2-5	TRBD1	TGTGCCAGCCAGGGGGCCTTAAGGGGGGAGACCCAGTACTTC	CASQGALRGETQYF
many	TRBV28	TRBJ2-1	TRBD2	TGTGCCAGCAGTCGGACTAGGGAGGGCCATGAGCAGTTCTTC	CASSRTREGHEQFF
NA	TRBV19	TRBJ1-4	TRBD1	TGTGCCAGTAGTATTGGACAGGCAGCGGAAAAACTGTTTTTT	CASSIGQAAEKLFF
many	TRBV28	TRBJ1-2	NA	TGTGCCAGCAGTACAACGGGGCCTAGCTATGGCTACACCTTC	CASSTTGPSYGYTF
many	TRBV7-2	TRBJ2-2	TRBD2	TGTGCCAGCGGACTAGAATGGGGAGACACCGGGGAGCTGTTTTTT	CASGLEWGDTGELFF
many	TRBV7-2	TRBJ2-2	NA	TGTGCCAGCAGCTACCGGGACACTAACACCGGGGAGCTGTTTTTT	CASSYRDTNTGELFF
many	TRBV27	TRBJ2-3	NA	TGTGCCAGCAGAGGCGGGATTGGCACAGATACGCAGTATTTT	CASRGGIGTDTQYF
NA	TRBV20-1	TRBJ2-5	TRBD2	TGCAGTGCTAGAGAACCCGGGACTAGAAGAGAGACCCAGTACTTC	CSAREPGTRRETQYF
NA	TRBV12-3/TRBV12-4	TRBJ2-5	TRBD2	TGTGCCAGCAGTCTCCACCTGGGACTAGCCGAAGAGACCCAGTACTTC	CASSLHLGLAEETQYF
NA	TRBV18	TRBJ1-5	NA	TGTGCCAGCTCACCAATGCTTCGGGGGCCCCAGCATTTT	CASSPMLRGPQHF